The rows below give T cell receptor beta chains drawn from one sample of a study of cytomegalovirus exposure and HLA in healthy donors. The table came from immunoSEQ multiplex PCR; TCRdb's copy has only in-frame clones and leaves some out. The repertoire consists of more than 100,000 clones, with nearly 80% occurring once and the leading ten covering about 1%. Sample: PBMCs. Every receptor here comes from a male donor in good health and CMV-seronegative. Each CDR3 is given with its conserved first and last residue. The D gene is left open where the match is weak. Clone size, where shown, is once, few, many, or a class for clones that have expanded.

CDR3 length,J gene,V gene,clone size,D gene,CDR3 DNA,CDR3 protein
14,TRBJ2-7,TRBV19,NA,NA,TGTGCCAGTAACCCCGGGACACCCGTCTACGAGCAGTACTTC,CASNPGTPVYEQYF
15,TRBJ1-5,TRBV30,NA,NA,TGTGCCTGGAGTACAGGGTATGGGGGAACAGATACGCAGCATTTT,CAWSTGYGGTDTQHF
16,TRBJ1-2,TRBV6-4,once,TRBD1,TGTGCCAGCAGTGAACGACAGGGGGCGAATTTCTATGGCTACACCTTC,CASSERQGANFYGYTF
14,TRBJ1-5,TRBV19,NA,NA,TGTGCCAGCTCTCCGTATGGTGACAGTCAGCCCCAGCATTTT,CASSPYGDSQPQHF
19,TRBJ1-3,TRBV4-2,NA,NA,TGTGCCAGCAGCCAAGATGCCTCGACTTTCCTGTCCTCTGGAAACACCATATATTTT,CASSQDASTFLSSGNTIYF
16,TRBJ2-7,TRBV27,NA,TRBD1,TGTGCCAGCAGTTTATTACCGGGACAGGGTGCCCACGAGCAGTACTTC,CASSLLPGQGAHEQYF
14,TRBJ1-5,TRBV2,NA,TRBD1,TGTGCCAGCAGTTGGGACAGGGGCAATCAGCCCCAGCATTTT,CASSWDRGNQPQHF
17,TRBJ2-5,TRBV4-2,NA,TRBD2,TGTGCCAGCAGCTCTAAACAACCCGGGGGGTTTTCGGAGACCCAGTACTTC,CASSSKQPGGFSETQYF
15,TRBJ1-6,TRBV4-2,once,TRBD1,TGTGCCAGCAGCCAAGATGTACAGGGGAATTCACCCCTCCACTTT,CASSQDVQGNSPLHF
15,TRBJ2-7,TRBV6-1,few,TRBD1,TGTGCCAGCAGGGCCGACAGGGGGTCAACCTACGAGCAGTACTTC,CASRADRGSTYEQYF
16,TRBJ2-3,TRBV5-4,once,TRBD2,TGTGCCAGCAGCCCGACTAGCGGGGGGGCTTATAATACGCAGTATTTT,CASSPTSGGAYNTQYF
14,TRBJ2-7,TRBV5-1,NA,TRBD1,TGCGCCAGCAGAACAGGGGAATCCTCCTACGAGCAGTACTTC,CASRTGESSYEQYF
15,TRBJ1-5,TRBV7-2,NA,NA,TGTGCCAGCAGCGGGGCCCCTGCCGTGGGTCAGCCCCAGCATTTT,CASSGAPAVGQPQHF
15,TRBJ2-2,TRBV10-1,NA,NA,TGCGCCAGCAGCCTCGGGACATTTAACACCGGGGAGCTGTTTTTT,CASSLGTFNTGELFF
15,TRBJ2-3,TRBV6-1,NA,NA,TGTGCCAGCAGTGAAAAGGACAGCCGCACAGATACGCAGTATTTT,CASSEKDSRTDTQYF
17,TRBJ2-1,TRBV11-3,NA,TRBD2,TGTGCCAGCAGCCCGCCCCTTTGGAGCGGGGCCTACAATGAGCAGTTCTTC,CASSPPLWSGAYNEQFF
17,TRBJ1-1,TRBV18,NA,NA,TGTGCCAGCTCACCTATGGTGGACCCCGGACAGTTCACTGAAGCTTTCTTT,CASSPMVDPGQFTEAFF
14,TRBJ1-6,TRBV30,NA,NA,TGTGCCTGGAGTGCCAGTCAGGGTAATTCACCCCTCCACTTT,CAWSASQGNSPLHF
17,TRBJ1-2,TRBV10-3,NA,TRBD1,TGTGCCATCAGTGAGTCCCTTCCGGGACAGGGGGCTTATGGCTACACCTTC,CAISESLPGQGAYGYTF
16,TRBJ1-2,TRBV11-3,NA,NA,TGTGCCAGCAGCTTAGAGGGCAGGGCAGGGAACTATGGCTACACCTTC,CASSLEGRAGNYGYTF
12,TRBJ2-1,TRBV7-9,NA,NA,TGTGCCAGCAGCCCGAGTATTAGTGAGCAGTTCTTC,CASSPSISEQFF
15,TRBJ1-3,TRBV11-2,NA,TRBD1,TGTGCCAGCAGCGTGGACAGGGGGTATGGAAACACCATATATTTT,CASSVDRGYGNTIYF
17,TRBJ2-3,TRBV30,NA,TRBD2,TGTGCCTGGATCCTATGGGGTAGCGGGGGGGACACAGATACGCAGTATTTT,CAWILWGSGGDTDTQYF
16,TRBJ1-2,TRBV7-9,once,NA,TGTGCCAGCAGCTTAGGCAGGGCGACCGCCCCCTATGGCTACACCTTC,CASSLGRATAPYGYTF
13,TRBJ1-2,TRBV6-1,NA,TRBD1,TGTGCCAGCAGAGGGGGCGCCGGCGATGGCTACACCTTC,CASRGGAGDGYTF
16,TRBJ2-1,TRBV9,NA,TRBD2,TGTGCCAGCAGCGTCCTATCTAGCGGGGGGAACTATGAGCAGTTCTTC,CASSVLSSGGNYEQFF